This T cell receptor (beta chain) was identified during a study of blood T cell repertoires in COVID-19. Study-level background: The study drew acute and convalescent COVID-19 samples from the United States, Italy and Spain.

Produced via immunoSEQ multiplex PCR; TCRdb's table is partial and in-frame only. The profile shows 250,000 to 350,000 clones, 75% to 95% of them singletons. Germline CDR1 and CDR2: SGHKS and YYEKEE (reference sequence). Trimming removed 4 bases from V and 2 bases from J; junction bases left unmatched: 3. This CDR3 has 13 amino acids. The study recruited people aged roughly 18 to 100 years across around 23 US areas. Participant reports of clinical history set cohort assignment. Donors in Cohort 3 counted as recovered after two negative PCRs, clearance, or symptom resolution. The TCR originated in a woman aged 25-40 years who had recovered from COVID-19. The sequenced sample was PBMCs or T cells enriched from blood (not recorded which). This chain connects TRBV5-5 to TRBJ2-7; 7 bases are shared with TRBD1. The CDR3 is CASSQGTAYEQYF. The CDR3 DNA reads TGTGCCAGCAGCCAAGGGACAGCCTACGAGCAGTACTTC.